The 22 T cell receptor beta chains below come from one sample, sequenced in a study of blood T cells in healthy people across ages. PCR was performed a second time for about 7 to 12 cycles using a sample-barcoded 5' primer and a J-beta primer mix. MiXCR was run by TCRdb on the 5' RACE reads, yielding one entry per CDR3 protein. The sample holds 1.2 million to 1.5 million distinct CDR3 sequences, around 39% seen once. Sequences were obtained from blood. The origin of the receptors is a woman aged 18-29 years in good health.

This chain connects TRBV7-9 to TRBJ2-1, with TRBD1 identical over 7 bases. The CDR3 runs to 16 residues. From germline, CDR1 is SEHNR and CDR2 FQNEAQ (reference sequence). With 2 bases clipped from V and 0 bases from J, the junction kept 4 bases outside the gene matches. The CDR3 DNA reads as TGTGCCAGCAGCTTAAAGGGGGCCGTCTCCTACAATGAGCAGTTCTTC. Protein product: CASSLKGAVSYNEQFF.

This clonotype was seen more than once but under ten times. The chain has TRBV2 and TRBJ2-7; no definite D call. The V and J ends lost 4 bases and 2 bases respectively, with 9 bases between them. The CDR3 totals 13 residues. The germline V gene encodes CDR1 SNHLY and CDR2 FYNNEI. The CDR3 sequence: CASSVGSTYEQYF. The DNA of the CDR3 is TGTGCCAGCAGTGTAGGGTCAACCTACGAGCAGTACTTC.

This clonotype was found a few times. V usage is TRBV12-3 or TRBV12-4 and J usage is TRBJ1-2; TRBD1 matches 7 bases. The CDR3 consists of 14 residues. V shed 7 bases and J 6 bases; nucleotides not matched to a gene: 11. The CDR3 DNA reads TGTGCCAGCACCTATGACAGGGTAGTTGATGGCTACACCTTC. Amino acid sequence: CASTYDRVVDGYTF.

This clonotype has a count of ten or more. V usage is TRBV7-2 and J usage is TRBJ2-7; 8 bases are shared with TRBD1. The junction had 1 base not matched to a gene; V was cut back by 2 bases and J by 4 bases. This CDR3 has 13 residues. CDR1 and CDR2 from the germline V gene are SGHTA and FQGNSA. The DNA for the CDR3 is TGTGCCAGCAGCTTAAACAGGGGGTACGAGCAGTACTTC. It yields the protein CASSLNRGYEQYF.

This clonotype was counted a few times. This chain joins TRBV6-5 and TRBJ1-2; perhaps TRBD1 as D (5 bases). V lost 7 bases and J lost 7, with 16 bases in between. Germline CDR1 and CDR2: MNHEY and SVGAGI. This CDR3 is 13 amino acids long. CDR3 nucleotide sequence: TGTGCCAGCATGTATGCCAGGGAGGGTGGCTACACCTTC. It codes for CASMYAREGGYTF.

The chain links TRBV20-1 to TRBJ2-7; D not certain. The CDR3 sequence is 14 residues long. V shed 1 base and J shed 4 bases, with 14 bases lying between them. In germline, CDR1 is DFQATT, CDR2 SNEGSKA (reference sequence). The CDR3 protein is CSARAPEPPYEQYF. In DNA, the CDR3 is TGCAGTGCTAGAGCTCCGGAACCGCCTTACGAGCAGTACTTC.

The chain combines TRBV7-2 with TRBJ1-6, with a possible D match to TRBD1 (6 bases). This CDR3 has 15 residues. Trimming left V 8 bases short and J 6 bases short, with 17 bases between. Germline loops: CDR1 SGHTA, CDR2 FQGNSA. Here the CDR3 reads CASGQAGARNSPLHF. The CDR3 nucleotides read TGTGCCAGCGGCCAAGCGGGGGCGCGTAATTCACCCCTCCACTTT. Variable domain in full (rest from reference TRBV7-2 and TRBJ1-6): GAGVSQSPSNKVTEKGKDVELRCDPISGHTALYWYRQSLGQGLEFLIYFQGNSAPDKSGLPSDRFSAERTGGSVSTLTIQRTQQEDSAVYLCASGQAGARNSPLHFGNGTRLTVT.

The chain carries TRBV6-2 or TRBV6-3 and TRBJ2-1; no reliable D call. The CDR3 is 17 amino acids. V lost 0 bases and J lost 7, with 19 bases in between. Germline CDR1 reads MNHEY; CDR2 reads SVGEGT. CDR3 DNA: TGTGCCAGCAGTTACTCGATTGGGCGGACCTTGGGGAATGAGCAGTTCTTC. This sequence encodes CASSYSIGRTLGNEQFF.

The gene calls are TRBV12-3 or TRBV12-4 and TRBJ1-2, with D perhaps matching TRBD1 (5 bases). The CDR3 spans 14 residues. V was cut by 3 bases and J by 6 bases, with 14 bases left in between. The DNA for the CDR3 is TGTGCCAGCAGTTTTAAGTCTTCAGGGAATGGCTACACCTTC. It encodes CASSFKSSGNGYTF.

The rearrangement links TRBV7-7 to TRBJ2-1, with 7 bases identical to TRBD1. Germline V lookup: CDR1 SSHAT, CDR2 FNYEAQ (reference sequence). The CDR3 is 15 residues long. The junction had 5 bases not matched to a gene; V was cut back by 1 base and J by 5 bases. DNA of the CDR3: TGTGCCAGCAGCTTAGACAGGGGCGGCCACAATGAGCAGTTCTTC. Its protein product is CASSLDRGGHNEQFF. Filled out from reference TRBV7-7 and TRBJ2-1, the complete variable domain reads GAGVSQSPRYKVTKRGQDVTLRCDPISSHATLYWYQQALGQGPEFLTYFNYEAQPDKSGLPSDRFSAERPEGSISTLTIQRTEQRDSAMYRCASSLDRGGHNEQFFGPGTRLTVL.

This clonotype was seen ten or more times. V usage is TRBV12-3 or TRBV12-4 and J usage is TRBJ2-3; 8 bases are shared with TRBD1. The CDR3 runs 14 residues. V dropped 2 bases and J dropped 6; count of bases not matched to a gene: 4. CDR3 DNA sequence: TGTGCCAGCAGTTTAACCAGGGGGCGGGATACGCAGTATTTT. Protein sequence: CASSLTRGRDTQYF.

V usage is TRBV12-3 or TRBV12-4 and J usage is TRBJ2-5; 7 bases are shared with TRBD2. The CDR3 has 14 residues. J lost 11 bases, V lost 6 bases, and 15 bases had no gene match. The CDR3 region has the DNA TGTGCCAGCAGAATAAGTGGGGGGGTGGGGGAGCAGTACTTC. Residues: CASRISGGVGEQYF.

The gene calls are TRBV7-8 and TRBJ2-5; TRBD2 aligns across 10 bases. Germline lookup yields CDR1 SGHVS and CDR2 FQNEAQ. This CDR3 has 15 amino acids. The V segment lost 6 bases and the J segment 3 bases; nucleotides outside the gene matches: 7. In DNA form, the CDR3 reads TGTGCCAGCAGGTACCCCGGACTAGCGGAAGAGACCCAGTACTTC. This encodes CASRYPGLAEETQYF.

This sequence joins TRBV20-1 and TRBJ2-1; 10 bases map to TRBD1. The CDR3 extends over 13 amino acids. V dropped 5 bases and J dropped 9; count of bases not matched to a gene: 7. Germline loops: CDR1 DFQATT, CDR2 SNEGSKA (reference sequence). In DNA, the CDR3 is TGCAGTGCTCTCCGGGACAGGGGAAGTGAGCAGTTCTTC. This codes for CSALRDRGSEQFF.

The chain uses TRBV10-3 and TRBJ1-1, with D uncertain. CDR3 length: 11 amino acids. From germline, CDR1 is ENHRY and CDR2 SYGVKD. Trimming cost V 10 bases and J 4 bases, with 10 bases left between them. CDR3 DNA sequence: TGTGCCACACTGGAGGCCACTGAAGCTTTCTTT. Its translation is CATLEATEAFF.

In its sample, this clonotype was seen many times. The V and J genes are TRBV20-1 and TRBJ2-1; 8 positions match TRBD2. This CDR3 has 13 amino acids. Trimming took 6 bases from V and 8 from J; bases not matched to a gene: 9. Germline CDR1 DFQATT, CDR2 SNEGSKA (reference sequence). The CDR3 region has the DNA TGCAGTGCCAGACTGGCGGGAGGCTATGAGCAGTTCTTC. It translates to CSARLAGGYEQFF.

V usage is TRBV6-1 and J usage is TRBJ1-2; D remains unclear. The germline V and J ends were trimmed by 5 bases and 5 bases, with 18 bases remaining between them. The CDR3 has 15 amino acids. In germline, CDR1 is MNHNS, CDR2 SASEGT. This CDR3 is CASSPRGEGSYGYTF. The DNA of the CDR3 is TGTGCCAGCAGTCCCAGAGGTGAGGGCTCTTATGGCTACACCTTC.

This clonotype was observed a few times. The V call is TRBV7-9, the J call TRBJ2-7; D unresolved. V lost 3 bases and J lost 0, with 9 bases in between. Germline CDR1 and CDR2: SEHNR and FQNEAQ (reference sequence). The CDR3 consists of 14 residues. The CDR3 region has the DNA TGTGCCAGCAGCTTTGAGACCACCTCCTACGAGCAGTACTTC. Residues: CASSFETTSYEQYF.

This clonotype was observed a few times. V and J are TRBV7-2 and TRBJ2-1; 9 bases map to TRBD2. Germline V CDR1 and CDR2: SGHTA, FQGNSA. The CDR3 sequence is 15 residues long. V lost 4 bases and J lost 4; bases outside the gene matches: 5. As DNA, the CDR3 is TGTGCCAGCAGCTCGAATAGCGGGAGTTACAATGAGCAGTTCTTC. Residues: CASSSNSGSYNEQFF.

V usage is TRBV10-3 and J usage is TRBJ2-6; no clear D gene. The V end lost 2 bases, the J end lost 2 bases, and 16 bases lay between the germline ends. This CDR3 spans 18 amino acids. CDR1 is ENHRY and CDR2 is SYGVKD in the germline V gene. The chain's CDR3 is CAISEGSQAIAGANVLTF. The CDR3 DNA sequence: TGTGCCATCAGTGAGGGGTCTCAGGCCATAGCTGGGGCCAACGTCCTGACTTTC.

The chain links TRBV3-1 to TRBJ2-5; the D is unclear. V was trimmed by 0 bases and J by 5 bases, leaving 13 bases between them. Looked up from germline, CDR1 is LGHDT and CDR2 is YNNKEL (reference sequence). The CDR3 spans 15 residues. The CDR3 DNA reads TGTGCCAGCAGCCAAGAGGTATTAGCTTGGGAGACCCAGTACTTC. Translated, it gives CASSQEVLAWETQYF.

This clonotype has just a few counts. The CDR3 DNA reads TGTGCCAGCAGTTCGGACAGGGAAGACGAGCAGTACTTC. The encoded protein is CASSSDREDEQYF. The chain joins TRBV6-5 to TRBJ2-7; 8 bases line up with TRBD1. The CDR3 has 13 residues. Germline V gives CDR1 MNHEY, CDR2 SVGAGI. The trim removed 4 bases at V and 5 bases at J, leaving 4 bases unmatched.